This T cell receptor beta chain was sequenced for a study of regulatory T cells in long-lasting Graves disease. This clonotype was counted at least ten times. The target antigen is unknown. Study results and limitations: Newly diagnosed patients shared 950 to 1,000 public clonotypes; persistent patients shared approximately 2,900. Segments TRBV28, TRBJ1-2 and TRBJ2-5 showed preferential usage in persistent disease. Samples came from peripheral blood alone, without thyroid tissue.

To make TCR beta libraries, researchers used iRepertoire HTBI primers and Arm-PCR of CDR3 regions. TCRdb analysed the multiplex PCR reads with MiXCR anew, one entry per CDR3 protein. The sample lists roughly 400,000 distinct CDR3 sequences, more than 20% occurring once. Time point of the sample: persistent/refractory GD, antithyroid drugs over 5 years with positive TRAb. RNA extracted from PBMCs served as the sequencing template. The germline V gene encodes CDR1 SGHDT and CDR2 YYEEEE. This CDR3 is 15 amino acids long. J lost 8 bases, V lost 1 base, and 7 bases had no gene match. This specimen consisted of peripheral blood mononuclear cells (PBMCs), obtained when the disease was refractory, from a patient treated with antithyroid drugs. This TCR derives from a female donor with Graves disease. The chain joins TRBV5-6 to TRBJ2-4; 9 bases match TRBD1. In DNA form, the CDR3 reads TGTGCCAGCAGCTTGCCTCCGGGACAGGGACACATTCAGTACTTC. This sequence encodes CASSLPPGQGHIQYF.